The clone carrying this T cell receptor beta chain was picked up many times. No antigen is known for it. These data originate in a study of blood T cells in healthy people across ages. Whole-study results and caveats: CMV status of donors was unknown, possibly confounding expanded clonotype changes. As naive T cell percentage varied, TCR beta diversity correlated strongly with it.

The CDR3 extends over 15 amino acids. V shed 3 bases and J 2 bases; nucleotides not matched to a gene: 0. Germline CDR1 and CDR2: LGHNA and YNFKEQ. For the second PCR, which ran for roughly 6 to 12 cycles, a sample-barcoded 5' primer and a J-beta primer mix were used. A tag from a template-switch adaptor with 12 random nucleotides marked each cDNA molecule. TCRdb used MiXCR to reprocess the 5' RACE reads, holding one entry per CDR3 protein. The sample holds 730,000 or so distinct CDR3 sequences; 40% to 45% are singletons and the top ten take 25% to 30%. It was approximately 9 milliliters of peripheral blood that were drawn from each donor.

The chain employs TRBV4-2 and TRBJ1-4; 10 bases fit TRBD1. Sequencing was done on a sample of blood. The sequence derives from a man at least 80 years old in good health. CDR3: CASSQGQGTNEKLFF. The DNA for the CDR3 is TGTGCCAGCAGCCAGGGACAGGGGACTAATGAAAAACTGTTTTTT.